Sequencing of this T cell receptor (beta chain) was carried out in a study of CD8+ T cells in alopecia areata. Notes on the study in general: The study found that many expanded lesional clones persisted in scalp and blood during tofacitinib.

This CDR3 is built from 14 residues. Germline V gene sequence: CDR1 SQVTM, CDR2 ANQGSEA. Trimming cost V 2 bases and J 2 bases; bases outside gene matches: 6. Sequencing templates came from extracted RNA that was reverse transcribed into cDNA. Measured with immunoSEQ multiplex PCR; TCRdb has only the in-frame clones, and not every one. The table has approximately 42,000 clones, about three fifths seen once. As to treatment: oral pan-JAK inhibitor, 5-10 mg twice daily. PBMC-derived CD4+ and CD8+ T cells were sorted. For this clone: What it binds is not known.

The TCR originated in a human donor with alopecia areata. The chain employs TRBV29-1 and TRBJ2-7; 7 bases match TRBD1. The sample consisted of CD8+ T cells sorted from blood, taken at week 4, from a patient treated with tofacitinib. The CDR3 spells CSVELGTETYEQYF. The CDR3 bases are TGCAGCGTTGAACTGGGGACAGAAACCTACGAGCAGTACTTC.